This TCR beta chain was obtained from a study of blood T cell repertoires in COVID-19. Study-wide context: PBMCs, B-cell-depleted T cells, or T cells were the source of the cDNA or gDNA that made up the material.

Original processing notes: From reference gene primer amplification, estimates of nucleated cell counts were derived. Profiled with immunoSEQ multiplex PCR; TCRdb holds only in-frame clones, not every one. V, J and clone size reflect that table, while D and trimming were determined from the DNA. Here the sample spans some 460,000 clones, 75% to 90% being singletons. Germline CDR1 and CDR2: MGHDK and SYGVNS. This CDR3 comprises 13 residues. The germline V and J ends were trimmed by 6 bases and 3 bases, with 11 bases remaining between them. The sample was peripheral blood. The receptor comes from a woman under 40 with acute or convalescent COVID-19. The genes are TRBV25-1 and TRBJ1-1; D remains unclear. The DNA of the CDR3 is TGTGCCAGCAGCCTAGACTGGTACACTGAAGCTTTCTTT. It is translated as CASSLDWYTEAFF.